These 5 T cell receptor beta chains came from one sample sequenced in a study of cytomegalovirus exposure and HLA in healthy donors. PCR involved 60 Vbeta and 13 Jbeta primers. Using immunoSEQ multiplex PCR, the repertoire was profiled, and TCRdb retains in-frame clones only, with some absent. The sample shows about 110,000 clones, 65% to 85% of them seen only once. Sequencing input: PBMCs. The receptors stem from a woman aged 18-35 years in good health and CMV-seronegative.

This clone was seen once. The rearrangement links TRBV18 to TRBJ2-7; D may be TRBD1 or TRBD2 (6 bases each). V was shortened by 2 bases and J by 0 bases, with 8 bases between the two germline ends. This CDR3 has 14 amino acids. Per the germline V gene, CDR1 is KGHSH and CDR2 is LQKENI. CDR3 DNA: TGTGCCAGCTCACCAGGAGGGGGCTCCTACGAGCAGTACGTC. Its protein product is CASSPGGGSYEQYV.

This sequence joins TRBV18 and TRBJ1-1, with D uncertain. This CDR3 has 13 residues. The V gene's germline CDR1 is KGHSH and CDR2 LQKENI. The V end lost 3 bases, the J end lost 7 bases, and 12 bases lay between the germline ends. In nucleotides, the CDR3 is TGTGCCAGCTCACCCGACACCCAAATTGAAGCTTTCTTT. Encoded protein: CASSPDTQIEAFF. The variable domain in full, completed from reference TRBV18 and TRBJ1-1, reads NAGVMQNPRHLVRRRGQEARLRCSPMKGHSHVYWYRQLPEEGLKFMVYLQKENIIDESGMPKERFSAEFPKEGPSILRIQQVVRGDSAAYFCASSPDTQIEAFFGQGTRLTVV.

The chain recombines TRBV11-3 with TRBJ1-4, with TRBD1 matching 7 bases. The CDR3 runs 15 residues. Germline assignment: CDR1 SGHNT and CDR2 YENEEA. V shed 5 bases, J shed 0 bases, and the junction held 3 bases outside the gene matches. The CDR3 region has the DNA TGTGCCAGCAGCCCGGGGACAGCAACTAATGAAAAACTGTTTTTT. It encodes CASSPGTATNEKLFF.

This sequence joins TRBV19 and TRBJ1-4, with a weak D call TRBD1 (5 bases). CDR3 size: 14 residues. With 8 bases removed from V and 0 bases from J, the gap between germline ends came to 10 bases. The germline CDR1 and CDR2 sequences are LNHDA and SQIVND (reference sequence). The CDR3 loop is CASSGTPTNEKLFF. The CDR3, as DNA: TGTGCCAGTTCCGGGACTCCAACTAATGAAAAACTGTTTTTT.

This clone was observed a single time. This chain uses TRBV2 with TRBJ1-1, with D maybe TRBD1 (6 bases). The V gene's germline CDR1 is SNHLY and CDR2 FYNNEI. CDR3 length equals 14 residues. Trimming took 4 bases from V and 3 from J, leaving 12 bases between them. CDR3 loop: CASSGGQGDTEAFF. The CDR3 nucleotides read TGTGCCAGCAGTGGGGGGCAGGGTGACACTGAAGCTTTCTTT. Combining the CDR3 with reference TRBV2 and TRBJ1-1 gives the whole variable domain EPEVTQTPSHQVTQMGQEVILRCVPISNHLYFYWYRQILGQKVEFLVSFYNNEISEKSEIFDDQFSVERPDGSNFTLKIRSTKLEDSAMYFCASSGGQGDTEAFFGQGTRLTVV.